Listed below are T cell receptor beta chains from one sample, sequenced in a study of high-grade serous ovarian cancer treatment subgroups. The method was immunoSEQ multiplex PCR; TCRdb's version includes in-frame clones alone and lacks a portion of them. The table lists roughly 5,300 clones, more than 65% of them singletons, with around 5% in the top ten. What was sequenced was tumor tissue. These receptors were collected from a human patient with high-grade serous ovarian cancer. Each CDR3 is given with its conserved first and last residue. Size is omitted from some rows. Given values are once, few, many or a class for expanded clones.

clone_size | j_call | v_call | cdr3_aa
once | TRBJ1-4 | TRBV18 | CASSRPENEKLFF
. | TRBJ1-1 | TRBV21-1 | CARLQGTNTEAFF
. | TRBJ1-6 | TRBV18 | CASSRATGSSNYNSPLHF
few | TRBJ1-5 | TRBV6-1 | CASSVGRGFQGQRPQHF
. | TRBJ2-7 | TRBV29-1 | CSVDSGVGQYF
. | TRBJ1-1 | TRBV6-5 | CASSYSRQNTEAFF
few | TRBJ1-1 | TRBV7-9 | CASTPTPNTEAFF
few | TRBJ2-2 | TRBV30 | CAWRDLTNTGELFF
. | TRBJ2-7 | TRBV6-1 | CASSVGGGPSYEQYF
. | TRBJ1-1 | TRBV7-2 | CASSLLWGTEAFF
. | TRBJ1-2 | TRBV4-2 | CASSPQVGGIYGYTF
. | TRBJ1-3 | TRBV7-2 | CASSWDSSGNTIYF
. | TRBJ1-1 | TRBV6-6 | CASSRTGGNTEAFF
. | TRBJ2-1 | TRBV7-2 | CASSLTSGDYNEQFF
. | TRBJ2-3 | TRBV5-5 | CASSLQGDTQYF
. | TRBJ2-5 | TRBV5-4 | CASSLGLAWETQYF
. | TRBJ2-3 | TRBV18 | CASSPPGITDTQYF
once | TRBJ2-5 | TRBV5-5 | CASSLGLLQETQYF
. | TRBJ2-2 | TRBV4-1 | CASSQGWGRTGELFF
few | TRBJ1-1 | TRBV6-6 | CASSSDSNTEAFF
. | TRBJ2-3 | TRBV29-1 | CSASGTSGSTDTQYF
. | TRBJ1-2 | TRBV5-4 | CASSPDRVIYGYTF
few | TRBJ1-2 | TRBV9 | CASSGLTRPAGGYTF
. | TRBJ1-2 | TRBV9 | CASSSGLYGYTF
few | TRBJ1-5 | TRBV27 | CASSLRGRGRFDQPQHF
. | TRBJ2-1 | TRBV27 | CASKVGQARAEGYYNEQFF
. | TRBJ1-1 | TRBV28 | CASKQPGPNTEAFF
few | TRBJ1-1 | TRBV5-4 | CASSLRTARQTGIEAFF
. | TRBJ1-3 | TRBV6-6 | CASRGQGGNTIYF
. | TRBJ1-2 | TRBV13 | CASSSSARYGYTF
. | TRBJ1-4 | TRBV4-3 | CASSQDAATGATNEKLFF
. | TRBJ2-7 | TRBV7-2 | CASSLKPAHEQYF
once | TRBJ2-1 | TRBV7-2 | CASSQLWRSYNEQFF
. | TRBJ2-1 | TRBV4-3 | CASSQDIPGRGEQFF
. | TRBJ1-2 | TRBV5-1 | CASSLDPEMDGYTF
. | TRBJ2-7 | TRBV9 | CASSPGDITYEQYF
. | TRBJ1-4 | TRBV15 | CATSRDISLVTNEKLFF
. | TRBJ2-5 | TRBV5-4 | CASSLGTSGVQETQYF
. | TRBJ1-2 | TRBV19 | CASDRQGGVGYTF
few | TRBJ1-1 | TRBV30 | CALERNTEAFF
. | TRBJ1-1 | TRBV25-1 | CASTRQGVLNTEAFF
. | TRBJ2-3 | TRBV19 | CASSRGTQTDTQYF
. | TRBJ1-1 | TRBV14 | CASSQDLGAEAFF
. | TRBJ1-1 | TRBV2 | CASRVSENTEAFF
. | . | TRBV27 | CASSLEYGGYEQYF
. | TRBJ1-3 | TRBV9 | CASSAEGSGNTIYF
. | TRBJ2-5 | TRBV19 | CASGGETQYF
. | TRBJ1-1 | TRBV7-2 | CASSNRGTEAFF